This entry describes one T cell receptor beta chain. What it binds is unknown. The data were taken from a study of CD8 T cells in Susac syndrome. Random hexamers served to reverse transcribe roughly 0.5 to 1 ug RNA. In TCRdb, the immunoSEQ multiplex PCR reads were re-called with MiXCR into one record per CDR3 protein. Here the sample spans about 160,000 distinct CDR3 sequences, roughly 94% being singletons. General study points: A relatively small number of individuals underwent TCR sequencing and HLA analysis.

The clonotype was recovered from a human donor with multiple sclerosis. Sequenced input: CD4+ T cells from PBMCs.

This chain's CDR3 is CASSRDSFYEQYF. CDR3 DNA sequence: TGTGCCAGCAGCCGGGACAGCTTCTACGAGCAGTACTTC. The chain combines TRBV3-1 with TRBJ2-7, with 7 bases aligning to TRBD1. The V and J ends lost 4 bases and 3 bases, in that order; junction bases with no gene match: 3. The CDR3 has 13 amino acids. Germline CDR1 LGHDT, CDR2 YNNKEL (reference sequence).